This T cell receptor (delta chain) emerged from a study of gamma-delta T cells after stem cell transplantation. TCRdb fed the RT-PCR reads into CATT to redo clone calling. The top ten clones hold roughly two fifths of a sample with 2,500 to 3,500 delta-chain clones, 1.5% to 2% of them seen once. This CDR3 has 18 residues. Germline-derived CDR1 and CDR2 are GEAIGNYY and EKD. Only a few counts were recorded for this clone. The protein TCRdb lists belongs to a much larger clone and differs from this DNA's translation at residue 4, which points to a read error; the protein shown is made from the DNA. The clonotype comes from a human donor. It is not recorded whose cells these are; they may come from a transplant donor. Sequencing input: gamma-delta T cells. The chain is built from TRDV2 and TRDJ1; TRDD3 agrees at 11 bases. CDR3 coding DNA: TGTGCCTGTGCCACCGTAAGTGGGGGATACGCTCGTTCCGATAAACTCATCTTT. It specifies CACATVSGGYARSDKLIF.